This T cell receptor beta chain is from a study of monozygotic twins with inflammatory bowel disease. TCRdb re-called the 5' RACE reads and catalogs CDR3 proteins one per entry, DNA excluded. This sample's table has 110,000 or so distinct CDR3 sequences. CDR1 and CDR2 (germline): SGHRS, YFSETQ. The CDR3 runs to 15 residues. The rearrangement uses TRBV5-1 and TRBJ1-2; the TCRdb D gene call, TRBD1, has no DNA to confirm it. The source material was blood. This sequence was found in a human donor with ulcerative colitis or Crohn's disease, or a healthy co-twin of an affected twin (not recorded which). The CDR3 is CASSPPTGVDYGYTF.